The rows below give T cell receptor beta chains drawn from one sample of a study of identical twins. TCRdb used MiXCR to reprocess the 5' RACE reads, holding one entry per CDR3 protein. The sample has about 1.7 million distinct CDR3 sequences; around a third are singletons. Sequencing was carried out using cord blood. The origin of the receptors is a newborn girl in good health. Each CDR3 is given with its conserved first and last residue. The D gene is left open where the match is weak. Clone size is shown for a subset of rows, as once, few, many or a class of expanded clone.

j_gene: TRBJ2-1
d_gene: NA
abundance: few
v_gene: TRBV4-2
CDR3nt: TGTGCCAGCAGCCAAGATTGGCCAGGGGTAGTCAATGAGCAGTTCTTC
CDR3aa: CASSQDWPGVVNEQFF

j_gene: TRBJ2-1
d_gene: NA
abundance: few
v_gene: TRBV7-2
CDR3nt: TGTGCCAGCAGCTTAGAGGTTTGGGATTACAATGAGCAGTTCTTC
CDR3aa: CASSLEVWDYNEQFF

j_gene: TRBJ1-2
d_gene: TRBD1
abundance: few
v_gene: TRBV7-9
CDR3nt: TGTGCCAGCGGAATAGGGGGCGCGGGGCTCTATGGCTACACCTTC
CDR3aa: CASGIGGAGLYGYTF

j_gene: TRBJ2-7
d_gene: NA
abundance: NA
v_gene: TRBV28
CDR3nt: TGTGCCAGCAGTTTAAGCGTCCCCGGGGCCTACGAGCAGTACTTC
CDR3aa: CASSLSVPGAYEQYF

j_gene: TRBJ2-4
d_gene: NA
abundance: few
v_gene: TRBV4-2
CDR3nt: TGTGCCAGCAGCCAGGGGGTCGGGATCGGTGCCAAAAACATTCAGTACTTC
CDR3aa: CASSQGVGIGAKNIQYF

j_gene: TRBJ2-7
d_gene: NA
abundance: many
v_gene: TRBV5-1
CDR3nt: TGCGCCAGCAGCGTCGGGACACACTACGAGCAGTACTTC
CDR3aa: CASSVGTHYEQYF

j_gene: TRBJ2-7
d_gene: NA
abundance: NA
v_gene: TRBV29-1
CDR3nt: TGCAGCGTTGGGGCTAACCTCTACAATGAGCAGTACTTC
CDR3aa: CSVGANLYNEQYF

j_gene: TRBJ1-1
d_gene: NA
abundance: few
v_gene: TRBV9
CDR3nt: TGTGCCAGCAGCGTAGTAGGGGGTCTTGAAGCTTTCTTT
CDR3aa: CASSVVGGLEAFF

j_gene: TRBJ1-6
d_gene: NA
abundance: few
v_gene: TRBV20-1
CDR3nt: TGCAGTGCTAGGACGGCAGGGGAGAATTCACCCCTCCACTTT
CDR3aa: CSARTAGENSPLHF

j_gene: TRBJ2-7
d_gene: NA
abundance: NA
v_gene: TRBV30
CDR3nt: TGTGCCCGGAGGAATGCGGGCGCCTACGAGCAGTACTTC
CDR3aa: CARRNAGAYEQYF

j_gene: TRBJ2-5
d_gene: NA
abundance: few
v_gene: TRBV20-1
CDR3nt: TGCAGTGCTAGAGATCACAGGGCCCGCCAAGAGACCCAGTACTTC
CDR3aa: CSARDHRARQETQYF

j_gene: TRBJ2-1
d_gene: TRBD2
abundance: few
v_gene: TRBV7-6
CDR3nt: TGTGCCAGCAGCTTACGGGAGGGGGGTGAGCAGTTCTTC
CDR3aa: CASSLREGGEQFF

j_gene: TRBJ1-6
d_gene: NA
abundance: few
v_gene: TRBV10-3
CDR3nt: TGTGCCATCAGTGAGTCGGGGGCGTTTGACAATAATTCACCCCTCCACTTT
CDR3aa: CAISESGAFDNNSPLHF

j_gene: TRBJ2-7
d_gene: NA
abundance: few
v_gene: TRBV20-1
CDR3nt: TGCAGTGCTAGAGATAATTGGGCGACAGGAAGGAGCTCCTACGAGCAGTACTTC
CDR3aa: CSARDNWATGRSSYEQYF

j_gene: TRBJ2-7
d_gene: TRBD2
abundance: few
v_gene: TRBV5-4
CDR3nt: TGTGCCAGCAGCTTGCCTAGCGGGACGCAGTACTTC
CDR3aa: CASSLPSGTQYF

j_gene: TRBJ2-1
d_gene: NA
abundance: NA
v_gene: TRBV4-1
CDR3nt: TGCGCCAGCAGCCAAGATGGGCGGAGCAGCTCCTACAATGAGCAGTTCTTC
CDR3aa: CASSQDGRSSSYNEQFF

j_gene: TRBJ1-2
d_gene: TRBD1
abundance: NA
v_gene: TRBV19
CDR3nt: TGTGCCAGTAGTATAAGGGACAGGGGATTCGATGGCTACACCTTC
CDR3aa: CASSIRDRGFDGYTF

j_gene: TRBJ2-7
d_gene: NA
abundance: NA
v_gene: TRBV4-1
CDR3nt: TGCGCCAGCAGCCAACCAACAGGGAAAGGATACAATGAGCAGTACTTC
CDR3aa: CASSQPTGKGYNEQYF

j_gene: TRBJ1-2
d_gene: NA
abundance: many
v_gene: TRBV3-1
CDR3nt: TGTGCCAGCACCCTTAAGGGCTCTAACTATGGCTACACCTTC
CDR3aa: CASTLKGSNYGYTF

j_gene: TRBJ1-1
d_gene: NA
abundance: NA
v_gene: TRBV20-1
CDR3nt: TGCAGTGCTCCCTTACAGTCTTTGAACACTGAAGCTTTCTTT
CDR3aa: CSAPLQSLNTEAFF

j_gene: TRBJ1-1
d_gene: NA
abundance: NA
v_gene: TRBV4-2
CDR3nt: TGTGCCAGCAGCCAAGACCCCAGGGGGAACACTGAAGCTTTCTTT
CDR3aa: CASSQDPRGNTEAFF

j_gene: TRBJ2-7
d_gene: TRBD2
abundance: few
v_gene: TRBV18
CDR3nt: TGTGCCAGCTCACCACCGTTGCTAGCGGGAGGGAGGTACGAGCAGTACTTC
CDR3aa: CASSPPLLAGGRYEQYF

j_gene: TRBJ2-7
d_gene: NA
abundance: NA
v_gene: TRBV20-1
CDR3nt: TGCAGTGCTAGGCATAGTTATTCCTACGAGCAGTACTTC
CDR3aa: CSARHSYSYEQYF

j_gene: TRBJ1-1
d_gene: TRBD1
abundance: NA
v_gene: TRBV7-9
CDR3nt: TGTGCCAGCAACTCCGGAGACAGGGGGGATTTTTGGAACACTGAAGCTTTCTTT
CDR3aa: CASNSGDRGDFWNTEAFF

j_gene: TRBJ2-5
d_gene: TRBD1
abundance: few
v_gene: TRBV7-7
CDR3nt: TGTGCCAGCAGTCCAGGCTACGGGACAGGGACGGCCGGGGAGACCCAGTACTTC
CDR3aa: CASSPGYGTGTAGETQYF

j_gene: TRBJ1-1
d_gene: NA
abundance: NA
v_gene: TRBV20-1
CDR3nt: TGCAGTGCTAGTGCCCCGCAGGTAGTGGGCACTGAAGCTTTCTTT
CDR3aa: CSASAPQVVGTEAFF

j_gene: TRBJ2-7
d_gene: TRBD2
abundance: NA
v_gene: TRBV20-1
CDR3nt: TGCAGCGTGATTCCGGGACTAAGGACATACAATGAGCAGTACTTC
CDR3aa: CSVIPGLRTYNEQYF

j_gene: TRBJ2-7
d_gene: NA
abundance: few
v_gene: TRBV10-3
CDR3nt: TGTGCCATCAGTGGGCGTAAAGGTTATCCCTACGAGCAGTACTTC
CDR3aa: CAISGRKGYPYEQYF

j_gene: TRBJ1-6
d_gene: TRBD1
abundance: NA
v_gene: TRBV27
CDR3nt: TGTGCCAGCAGTTGGACAGGGGGTTCACCCCTCCACTTT
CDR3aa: CASSWTGGSPLHF

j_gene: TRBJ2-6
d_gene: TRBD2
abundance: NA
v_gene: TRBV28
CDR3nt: TGTGCCAGCAGTTTAATGTTCGGAGCGGGAGGTGGGGCCAACGTCCTGACTTTC
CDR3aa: CASSLMFGAGGGANVLTF

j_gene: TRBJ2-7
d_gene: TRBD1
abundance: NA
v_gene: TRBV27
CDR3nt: TGTGCCAGCAGTAAGACAGGGCAGTACGAGCAGTACTTC
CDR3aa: CASSKTGQYEQYF

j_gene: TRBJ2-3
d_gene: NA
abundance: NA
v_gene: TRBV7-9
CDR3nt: TGTGCCAGCAGCTTTCCAGGGGATGATACGCAGTATTTT
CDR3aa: CASSFPGDDTQYF

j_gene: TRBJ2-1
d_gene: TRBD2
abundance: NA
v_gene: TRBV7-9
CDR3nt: TGTGCCAGCAGCTTATCAAGCGGGAGGGAGTTCTTC
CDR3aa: CASSLSSGREFF

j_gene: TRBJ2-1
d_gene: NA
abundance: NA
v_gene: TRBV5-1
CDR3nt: TGCGCCAGCAGCTCCTGGACAGCTAACAATGAGCAGTTCTTC
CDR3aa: CASSSWTANNEQFF

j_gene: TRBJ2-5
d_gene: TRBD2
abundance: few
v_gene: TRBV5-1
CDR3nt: TGCGCCAGCAGCTTCCTAGCGGCCAACCAAGAGACCCAGTACTTC
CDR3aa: CASSFLAANQETQYF

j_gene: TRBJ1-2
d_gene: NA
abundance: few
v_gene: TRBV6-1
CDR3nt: TGTGCCAGCAGCACCGACAGCCATGGAGGTGGCTACACCTTC
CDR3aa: CASSTDSHGGGYTF